One and the same sample provided the 13 T cell receptor beta chains below, sequenced in a study of cytomegalovirus exposure and HLA in healthy donors. A multiplex PCR was run with 60 Vbeta primers and 13 Jbeta primers. The data were produced by immunoSEQ multiplex PCR, yet TCRdb's version contains in-frame clones alone and is incomplete. The sample contains more than 110,000 clones, 78% of which appear only once. The sequencing input was PBMCs. The source of these receptors is a male donor in good health and CMV-seronegative.

This sequence joins TRBV15 and TRBJ2-2; tentatively, D is TRBD2 (5 bases). This CDR3 region has 15 residues. V dropped 7 bases and J dropped 0 bases, with 12 bases sitting between them. The germline V gene has CDR1 LNHNV and CDR2 YYDKDF (reference sequence). This chain's CDR3 is CATTEDSTNTGELFF. The CDR3 DNA sequence: TGTGCCACCACCGAGGACTCGACGAACACCGGGGAGCTGTTTTTT.

This clone was detected only a few times. The chain carries TRBV2 and TRBJ2-1; 8 bases align to TRBD2. Germline CDR1 and CDR2: SNHLY and FYNNEI. V was pared by 7 bases and J by 3 bases, with 11 bases of the junction left unmatched. This CDR3 comprises 16 residues. The CDR3 is CASKEGKAGGYNEQFF. The CDR3 bases are TGTGCCAGCAAGGAGGGTAAGGCGGGAGGCTACAATGAGCAGTTCTTC.

The gene calls are TRBV2 and TRBJ1-3; D gene uncertain. The CDR3 runs to 16 residues. Germline assignment: CDR1 SNHLY and CDR2 FYNNEI. V lost 8 bases and J lost 2, with 19 bases in between. CDR3 in amino acids: CASAGGPGSAGNTIYF. The CDR3 DNA follows: TGTGCCAGCGCAGGAGGGCCAGGATCGGCTGGAAACACCATATATTTT.

This clone showed up just once. V usage is TRBV21-1 and J usage is TRBJ2-7; whether TRBD1, the table's D call, matches the DNA was not checked. TRBV21-1 is shown as a pseudogene. The CDR3 runs 17 residues. CDR3 DNA sequence: TGTGCCAGCAGCAAAGCCCTATGGGACAGGATCTCCTACGAGCAGTACTTC. It yields the protein CASSKALWDRISYEQYF.

The CDR3 DNA reads TGTGCCAGCAGGGACAGGGGGGTCGCTGAAGCTTTCTTT. This translates into CASRDRGVAEAFF. The gene calls are TRBV27 and TRBJ1-1, with 10 positions matching TRBD1. The CDR3 consists of 13 residues. Looked up from germline, CDR1 is MNHEY and CDR2 is SMNVEV (reference sequence). V gave up 6 bases and J gave up 6 bases; unmatched junction bases: 4.

The gene calls are TRBV30 and TRBJ2-7, with D unresolved. Between the trimmed V and J ends, which lost 1 base and 5 bases, there was a span of 9 bases. There are 12 residues in the CDR3. CDR1 and CDR2 from the germline V gene are GTSNPN and SVGIG (reference sequence). CDR3 amino acids: CAWSERFHEQYF. The DNA for the CDR3 is TGTGCCTGGAGTGAGAGGTTCCACGAGCAGTACTTC.

The chain employs TRBV5-4 and TRBJ1-3; 10 positions match TRBD1. V lost 2 bases and J lost 4; bases outside the gene matches: 3. The length of the CDR3 is 15 residues. The germline V gene has CDR1 SGHNT and CDR2 YYREEE (reference sequence). CDR3 in amino acids: CASSLPDRGGNTIYF. In DNA, the CDR3 is TGTGCCAGCAGCTTACCGGACAGGGGGGGAAACACCATATATTTT.

V usage is TRBV5-6 and J usage is TRBJ2-7; 9 bases agree with TRBD1. The CDR3 is made up of 15 amino acids. The V and J ends lost 4 bases and 1 base, in that order; junction bases with no gene match: 6. Germline V gene lookup returns CDR1 SGHDT and CDR2 YYEEEE. The CDR3 is CASSPRTGVSYEQYF. Here the CDR3 DNA reads TGTGCCAGCAGCCCTCGGACAGGGGTTTCCTACGAGCAGTACTTC.

For this clone: At one end the junction does not follow the germline gene, possibly because of a read error. J is TRBJ2-3 and V is TRBV5-6; TRBD2 matches at 12 bases. Germline assignment: CDR1 SGHDT and CDR2 YYEEEE. The CDR3 extends over 15 amino acids. The CDR3 loop reads CTSSPLAGGTDTQYF. CDR3 DNA: TGTACCAGCAGTCCACTAGCGGGGGGTACAGATACGCAGTATTTT.

The chain is built from TRBV4-3 and TRBJ2-7, with 7 bases identical to TRBD1. The CDR3 is 16 residues long. Per germline, CDR1 LGHNA and CDR2 YSLEER. The V gene end was trimmed by 4 bases and the J gene end by 5 bases; junction bases not matched to a gene: 14. CDR3 DNA sequence: TGCGCCAGCAGCCTATTGGCAGGTTCGACAGGGAACGAGCAGTACTTC. Encoded protein: CASSLLAGSTGNEQYF.

The chain joins TRBV18 to TRBJ1-5, with TRBD1 as a possible D gene (5 bases). CDR3 size: 17 residues. Germline V gene data show CDR1 as KGHSH and CDR2 as LQKENI. The V and J ends lost 6 bases and 0 bases respectively, with 18 bases between them. The CDR3: CASSLRVDPYSNQPQHF. The CDR3 region has the DNA TGTGCCAGCTCCCTCAGGGTTGACCCCTATAGCAATCAGCCCCAGCATTTT.

The V and J genes are TRBV5-1 and TRBJ2-7, with 9 bases matching TRBD2. Losses at the gene ends were 4 bases for V and 6 bases for J; bases not matched to a gene: 8. Germline V gives CDR1 SGHRS, CDR2 YFSETQ. The CDR3 has 14 amino acids. The CDR3 nucleotides read TGCGCCAGCAGCCCGGGGGCTAGCGGGGTCGAGCAGTACTTC. Protein: CASSPGASGVEQYF. Full variable domain (rest looked up from reference TRBV5-1 and TRBJ2-7): KAGVTQTPRYLIKTRGQQVTLSCSPISGHRSVSWYQQTPGQGLQFLFEYFSETQRNKGNFPGRFSGRQFSNSRSEMNVSTLELGDSALYLCASSPGASGVEQYFGPGTRLTVT.

The chain employs TRBV7-9 and TRBJ2-7, with D maybe TRBD2 (6 bases). Trimming pared 3 bases from V and 3 bases from J, leaving 9 bases between. The CDR3 has 13 residues. Germline V gives CDR1 SEHNR, CDR2 FQNEAQ (reference sequence). The CDR3 loop is CASSLGLNYEQYF. CDR3 coding DNA: TGTGCCAGCAGCTTGGGACTTAACTACGAGCAGTACTTC. Filled out from reference TRBV7-9 and TRBJ2-7, the complete variable domain reads DTGVSQNPRHKITKRGQNVTFRCDPISEHNRLYWYRQTLGQGPEFLTYFQNEAQLEKSRLLSDRFSAERPKGSFSTLEIQRTEQGDSAMYLCASSLGLNYEQYFGPGTRLTVT.